This T cell receptor beta chain came from a study of cytomegalovirus exposure and HLA in healthy donors. Findings and caveats of the study: Roughly even sequencing depth across donors was the assumption behind the presence/absence analyses. Several of the most significant clusters were apparently associated with common viral pathogens in a later analysis.

The PCR contained 60 Vbeta and 13 Jbeta primers. Repertoires were generated with immunoSEQ multiplex PCR, while TCRdb's copy carries only in-frame clones and drops some. Altogether 110,000 to 150,000 clones are present, around 82% being singletons, with the ten largest covering roughly 2.9%. Remarks on this clone: The antigen is not known. Distinct nucleotide sequences in the sample also encode this CDR3.

CDR1 and CDR2 from the germline V gene are LNHNV and YYDKDF (reference sequence). CDR3 length: 13 amino acids. The V end was cut by 3 bases, the J end by 1 base, with 6 bases between. The source material was PBMCs. The rearrangement joins TRBV15 to TRBJ1-1; D is uncertain. The sequence was collected from a female donor in good health and CMV-seronegative. As DNA, the CDR3 is TGTGCCACCAGCAGGGGCCGGAACACTGAAGCTTTCTTT. It encodes CATSRGRNTEAFF.